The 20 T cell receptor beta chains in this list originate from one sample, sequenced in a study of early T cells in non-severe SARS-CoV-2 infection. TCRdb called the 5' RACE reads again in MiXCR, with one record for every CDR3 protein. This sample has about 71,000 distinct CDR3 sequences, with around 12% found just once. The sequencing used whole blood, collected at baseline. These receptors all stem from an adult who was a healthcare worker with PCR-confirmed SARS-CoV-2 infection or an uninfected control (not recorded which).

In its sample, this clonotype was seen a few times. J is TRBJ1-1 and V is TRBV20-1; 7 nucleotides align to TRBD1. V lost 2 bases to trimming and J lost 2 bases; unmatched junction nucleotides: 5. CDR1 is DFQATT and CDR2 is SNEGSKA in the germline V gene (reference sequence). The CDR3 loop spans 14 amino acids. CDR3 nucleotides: TGCAGTGCTAGAAGGGGACAGACAAACACTGAAGCTTTCTTT. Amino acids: CSARRGQTNTEAFF.

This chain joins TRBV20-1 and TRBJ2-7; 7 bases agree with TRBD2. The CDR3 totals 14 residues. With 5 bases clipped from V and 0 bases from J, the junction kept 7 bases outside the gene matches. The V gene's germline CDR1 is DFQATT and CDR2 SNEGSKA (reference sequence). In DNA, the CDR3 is TGCAGTGCTTGGGAGCGGACTAGCTCCTACGAGCAGTACTTC. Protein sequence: CSAWERTSSYEQYF.

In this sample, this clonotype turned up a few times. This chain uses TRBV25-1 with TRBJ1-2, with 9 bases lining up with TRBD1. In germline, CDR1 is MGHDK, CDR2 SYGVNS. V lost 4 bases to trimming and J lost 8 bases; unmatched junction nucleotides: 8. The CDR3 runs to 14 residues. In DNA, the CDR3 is TGTGCCAGCAGTGGTACAGGGGGCGCGGGCGGCTACACCTTC. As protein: CASSGTGGAGGYTF.

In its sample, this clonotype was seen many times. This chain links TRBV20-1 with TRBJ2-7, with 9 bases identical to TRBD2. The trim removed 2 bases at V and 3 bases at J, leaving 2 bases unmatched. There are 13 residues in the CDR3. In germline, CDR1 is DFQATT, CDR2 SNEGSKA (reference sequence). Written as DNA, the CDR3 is TGCAGTGCTAGACTAGCGGGGATCTACGAGCAGTACTTC. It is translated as CSARLAGIYEQYF.

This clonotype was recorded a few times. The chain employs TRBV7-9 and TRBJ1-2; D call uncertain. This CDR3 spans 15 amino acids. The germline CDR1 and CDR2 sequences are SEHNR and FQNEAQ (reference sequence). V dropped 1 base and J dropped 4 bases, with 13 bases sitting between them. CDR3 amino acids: CASSLVVKGGYGYTF. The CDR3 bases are TGTGCCAGCAGCTTAGTCGTCAAGGGCGGCTATGGCTACACCTTC.

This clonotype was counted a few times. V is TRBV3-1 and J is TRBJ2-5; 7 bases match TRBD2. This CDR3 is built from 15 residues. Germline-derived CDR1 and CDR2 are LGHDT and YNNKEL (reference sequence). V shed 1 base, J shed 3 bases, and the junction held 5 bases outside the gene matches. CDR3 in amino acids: CASSQGGAGEETQYF. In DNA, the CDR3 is TGTGCCAGCAGCCAAGGAGGCGCGGGGGAAGAGACCCAGTACTTC.

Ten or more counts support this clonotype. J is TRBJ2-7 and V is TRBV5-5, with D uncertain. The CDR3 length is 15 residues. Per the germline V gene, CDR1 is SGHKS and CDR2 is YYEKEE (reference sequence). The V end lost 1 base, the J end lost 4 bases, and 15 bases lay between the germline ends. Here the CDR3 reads CASSLQRTPYYEQYF. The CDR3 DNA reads TGTGCCAGCAGCTTGCAAAGAACACCCTATTACGAGCAGTACTTC.

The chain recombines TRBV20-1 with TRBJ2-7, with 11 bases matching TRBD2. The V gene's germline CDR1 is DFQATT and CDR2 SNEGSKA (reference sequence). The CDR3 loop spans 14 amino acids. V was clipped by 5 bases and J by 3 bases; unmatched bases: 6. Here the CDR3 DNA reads TGCAGTGCTTGCGGGACTAGCGGATGCTACGAGCAGTACTTC. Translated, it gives CSACGTSGCYEQYF.

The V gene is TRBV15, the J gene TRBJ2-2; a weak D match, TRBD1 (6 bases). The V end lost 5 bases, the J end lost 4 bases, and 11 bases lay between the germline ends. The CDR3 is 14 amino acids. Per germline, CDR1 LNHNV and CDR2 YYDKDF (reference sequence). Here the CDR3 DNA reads TGTGCCACCAGCGGGGGCGGAACCACCGGGGAGCTGTTTTTT. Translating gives CATSGGGTTGELFF.

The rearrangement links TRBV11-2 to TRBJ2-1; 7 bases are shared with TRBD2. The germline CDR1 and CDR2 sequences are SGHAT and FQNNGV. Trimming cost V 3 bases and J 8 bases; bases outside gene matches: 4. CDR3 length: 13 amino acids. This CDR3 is CASSFREGYEQFF. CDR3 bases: TGTGCCAGCAGCTTTAGGGAGGGGTATGAGCAGTTCTTC.

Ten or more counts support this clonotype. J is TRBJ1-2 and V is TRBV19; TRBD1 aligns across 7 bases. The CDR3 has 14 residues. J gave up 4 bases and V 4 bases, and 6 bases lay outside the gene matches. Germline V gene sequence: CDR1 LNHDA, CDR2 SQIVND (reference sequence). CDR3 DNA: TGTGCCAGTAGTACAAGGGACAGCTCCTATGGCTACACCTTC. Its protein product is CASSTRDSSYGYTF.

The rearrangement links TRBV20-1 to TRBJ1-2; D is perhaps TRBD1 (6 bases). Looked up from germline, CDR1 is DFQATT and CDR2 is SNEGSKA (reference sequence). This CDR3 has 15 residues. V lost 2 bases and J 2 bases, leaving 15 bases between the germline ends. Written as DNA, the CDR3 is TGCAGTGCTAGACCCCCCGGACAGTTCAACTATGGCTACACCTTC. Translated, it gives CSARPPGQFNYGYTF.

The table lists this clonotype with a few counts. The DNA of the CDR3 is TGTGCCAGCAGCTCTTCGCACAGGGTTCGCACAGATACGCAGTATTTT. Translated: CASSSSHRVRTDTQYF. This rearrangement joins TRBV7-2 to TRBJ2-3; the D gene is possibly TRBD1 (6 bases). The V gene's germline CDR1 is SGHTA and CDR2 FQGNSA. The CDR3 extends over 16 amino acids. Trimming shortened V by 4 bases and J by 1 base, and 15 bases separated the two germline ends.

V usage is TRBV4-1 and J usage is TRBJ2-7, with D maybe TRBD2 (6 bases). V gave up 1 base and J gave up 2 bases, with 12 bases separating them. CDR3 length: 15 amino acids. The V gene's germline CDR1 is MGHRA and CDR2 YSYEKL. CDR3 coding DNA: TGCGCCAGCAGCCAAGGGATGGGGGGAACCTACGAGCAGTACTTC. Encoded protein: CASSQGMGGTYEQYF.

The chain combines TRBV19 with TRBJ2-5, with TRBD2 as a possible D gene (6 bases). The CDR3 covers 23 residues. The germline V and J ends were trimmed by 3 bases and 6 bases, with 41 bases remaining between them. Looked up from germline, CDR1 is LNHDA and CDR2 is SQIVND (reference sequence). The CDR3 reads CASSIKIWGVEGGLLEVGKTQYF. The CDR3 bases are TGTGCCAGTAGTATCAAGATATGGGGTGTGGAGGGCGGACTCCTGGAAGTAGGGAAGACCCAGTACTTC. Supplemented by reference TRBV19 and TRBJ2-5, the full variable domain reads DGGITQSPKYLFRKEGQNVTLSCEQNLNHDAMYWYRQDPGQGLRLIYYSQIVNDFQKGDIAEGYSVSREKKESFPLTVTSAQKNPTAFYLCASSIKIWGVEGGLLEVGKTQYFGPGTRLLVL.

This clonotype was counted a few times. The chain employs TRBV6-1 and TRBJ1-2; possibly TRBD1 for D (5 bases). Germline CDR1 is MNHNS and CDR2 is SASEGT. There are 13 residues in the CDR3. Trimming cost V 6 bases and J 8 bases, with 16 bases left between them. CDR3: CASSVESEGGYTF. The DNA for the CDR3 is TGTGCCAGCAGCGTAGAGTCCGAGGGGGGCTACACCTTC.

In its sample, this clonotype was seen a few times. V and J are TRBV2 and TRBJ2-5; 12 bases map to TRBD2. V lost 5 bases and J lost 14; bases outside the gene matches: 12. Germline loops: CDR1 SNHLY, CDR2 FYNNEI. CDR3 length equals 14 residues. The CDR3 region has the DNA TGTGCCAGCAGTCGACTAGCGGGGGCCCGATATCACTACTTC. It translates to CASSRLAGARYHYF.

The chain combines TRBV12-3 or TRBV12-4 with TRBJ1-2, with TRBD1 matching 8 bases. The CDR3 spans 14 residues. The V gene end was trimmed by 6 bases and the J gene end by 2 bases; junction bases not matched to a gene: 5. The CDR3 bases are TGTGCCAGCAGCCGACAGGGGAGGAACTATGGCTACACCTTC. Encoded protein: CASSRQGRNYGYTF.

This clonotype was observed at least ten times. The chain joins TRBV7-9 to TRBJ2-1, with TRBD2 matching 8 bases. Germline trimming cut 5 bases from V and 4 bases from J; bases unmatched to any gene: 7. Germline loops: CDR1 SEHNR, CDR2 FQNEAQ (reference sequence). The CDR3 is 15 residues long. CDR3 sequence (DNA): TGTGCCAGCAGCACCCGGGGGGGACTATACAATGAGCAGTTCTTC. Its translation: CASSTRGGLYNEQFF.

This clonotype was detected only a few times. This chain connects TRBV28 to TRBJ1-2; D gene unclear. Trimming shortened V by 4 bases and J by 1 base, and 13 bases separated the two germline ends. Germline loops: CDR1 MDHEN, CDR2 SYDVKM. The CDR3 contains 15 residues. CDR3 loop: CASSYNGNFNYGYTF. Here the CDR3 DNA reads TGTGCCAGCAGTTACAACGGAAACTTTAACTATGGCTACACCTTC.